This TCR beta chain is drawn from a study of blood T cell repertoires in COVID-19. Germline assignment: CDR1 MNHEY and CDR2 SVGAGI. V shed 1 base, J shed 5 bases, and the junction held 8 bases outside the gene matches. The CDR3 has 15 residues. Libraries were prepared by immunoSEQ multiplex PCR; TCRdb keeps only in-frame clonotypes and omits some of them. Here the sample spans over 120,000 clones, around 85% being singletons. Sequenced input: peripheral blood. The TCR originated in a woman of 80 years or more with acute or convalescent COVID-19. V usage is TRBV6-5 and J usage is TRBJ2-7; 7 positions agree with TRBD2. For the CDR3, the DNA is TGTGCCAGCAGTTACTTGCTTCGGGGGGAGGACGAGCAGTACTTC. This sequence encodes CASSYLLRGEDEQYF.